This T cell receptor (beta chain) was captured in a study of T cells expressing NK-cell markers. Study overall: Repertoires of TCR beta were obtained from T cells sorted as CD3+CD56+NKG2C+, CD3+CD56+NKG2C- and CD3+CD56-NKG2C+.

TCRdb reanalyzed the 5' RACE reads and collapses them to one entry per CDR3 protein, without DNA. The sample's table shows 200,000 to 300,000 distinct CDR3 sequences. The CDR3 is made up of 12 amino acids. Germline V gene lookup returns CDR1 KGHDR and CDR2 SFDVKD. The receptor was isolated from a man aged 18 to 29 in good health. Source material: blood T cells: a sorted CD56 or NKG2C T cell subset, CD4+ or CD8+ T cells, or bulk PBMC T cells (not recorded which). The chain couples TRBV24-1 to TRBJ2-7. The CDR3 sequence: CATSDSLYEQYF.